These 14 T cell receptor beta chains share one sample of origin, sequenced in a study of cytomegalovirus exposure and HLA in healthy donors. A multiplex PCR was run with 60 Vbeta primers and 13 Jbeta primers. Sequenced by immunoSEQ multiplex PCR; TCRdb stores in-frame clones only, minus some. The sample holds tens of thousands of clones, 80% to 90% seen once. Material for sequencing was PBMCs. These receptors were taken from a woman aged 25 to 45 in good health and CMV-seronegative.

This chain links TRBV4-1 with TRBJ2-1; 8 bases are shared with TRBD2. The germline V gene has CDR1 MGHRA and CDR2 YSYEKL. This CDR3 is 17 amino acids long. The trim removed 4 bases at V and 5 bases at J, leaving 13 bases unmatched. The CDR3 region is CASSRGPGTRGNNEQFF. CDR3 DNA: TGCGCCAGCAGCCGAGGTCCCGGGACTAGAGGTAACAATGAGCAGTTCTTC.

This clone was recorded only once. At one end, the junction sequence differs from germline, possibly due to a read error. V gene TRBV19 combines with J gene TRBJ2-2; 11 bases agree with TRBD2. Germline CDR1 is LNHDA and CDR2 is SQIVND (reference sequence). This CDR3 spans 22 amino acids. The CDR3 nucleotides are TGTACCAGTAGTATGGTCTCGAAAATAGCGGGAGGGCCCTGGATGATCACCGGGGAGCTGTTTTTT. It specifies CTSSMVSKIAGGPWMITGELFF.

The rearrangement uses TRBV11-1 and TRBJ2-7; 7 nucleotides agree with TRBD2. This CDR3 is 14 amino acids long. J gave up 2 bases and V 5 bases, and 6 bases lay outside the gene matches. Germline assignment: CDR1 SGHAT and CDR2 FQDESV (reference sequence). The CDR3: CASSQRGGAYEQYF. CDR3 DNA sequence: TGTGCCAGCAGCCAACGTGGGGGGGCCTACGAGCAGTACTTC.

The chain joins TRBV5-1 to TRBJ2-1, with 7 bases identical to TRBD2. The CDR3 is 16 amino acids. The germline gives CDR1 SGHRS, CDR2 YFSETQ. V lost 4 bases, J lost 4 bases, and 11 bases stayed unmatched. The CDR3 DNA follows: TGCGCCAGCAGCCTAGGGTGGCTAGCGGCATACAATGAGCAGTTCTTC. Protein product: CASSLGWLAAYNEQFF.

The chain recombines TRBV19 with TRBJ1-5, with a possible D match to TRBD1 (5 bases). The CDR3 loop spans 15 amino acids. Between the trimmed V and J ends, which lost 3 bases and 9 bases, there was a span of 18 bases. Germline V gene data show CDR1 as LNHDA and CDR2 as SQIVND (reference sequence). The DNA of the CDR3 is TGTGCCAGTAGTATGTCGACAGCAGCCCTGGGGCCCCAGCATTTT. Its translation: CASSMSTAALGPQHF.

This clone was recorded a few times. This chain joins TRBV7-2 and TRBJ2-1, with 11 bases lining up with TRBD2. The CDR3 is 16 residues long. CDR1 and CDR2 (germline): SGHTA, FQGNSA. J was trimmed by 3 bases and V by 3 bases; bases with no gene match: 4. The CDR3 DNA sequence: TGTGCCAGCAGCTTCTCCGGGACTAGCGGCTACAATGAGCAGTTCTTC. Translation: CASSFSGTSGYNEQFF.

This chain connects TRBV6-5 to TRBJ2-2, with D hard to call. V lost 0 bases, J lost 4 bases, and 6 bases lay in between. The CDR3 has 14 amino acids. Looked up from germline, CDR1 is MNHEY and CDR2 is SVGAGI. The CDR3 DNA follows: TGTGCCAGCAGTTACTCGTACGGCACCGGGGAGCTGTTTTTT. This translates into CASSYSYGTGELFF.

The chain couples TRBV5-4 to TRBJ1-1; D is unclear. The V and J ends lost 3 bases and 7 bases respectively, with 10 bases between them. The CDR3 extends over 12 amino acids. Germline loops: CDR1 SGHNT, CDR2 YYREEE (reference sequence). In DNA, the CDR3 is TGTGCCAGCAGCTACAACAGAAATGAAGCTTTCTTT. This gives the protein CASSYNRNEAFF.

The gene calls are TRBV5-1 and TRBJ1-1; D not certain. Trimming shortened V by 4 bases and J by 3 bases, and 16 bases separated the two germline ends. The CDR3 runs to 15 residues. Germline CDR1 and CDR2: SGHRS and YFSETQ. CDR3 in DNA: TGCGCCAGCAGCCTAAGCGGCGTGGGCGACACTGAAGCTTTCTTT. This translates into CASSLSGVGDTEAFF.

The J gene is TRBJ1-4, the V gene TRBV4-3, with 7 nucleotides matching TRBD1. The germline gives CDR1 LGHNA, CDR2 YSLEER. V lost 0 bases, J lost 2 bases, and 0 bases stayed unmatched. The CDR3 sequence is 15 residues long. The CDR3 region is CASSQEQGTNEKLFF. CDR3 coding DNA: TGCGCCAGCAGCCAAGAACAGGGGACTAATGAAAAACTGTTTTTT.

The rearrangement uses TRBV14 and TRBJ2-7, with TRBD2 matching over 10 bases. With V trimmed by 0 bases and J by 0 bases, 8 bases remained unmatched. The germline V gene encodes CDR1 SGHDN and CDR2 FVKESK. The length of the CDR3 is 18 residues. The CDR3 region has the DNA TGTGCCAGCAGCCAAGACCAACTAGCGGGGACCCTCTCCTACGAGCAGTACTTC. It is translated as CASSQDQLAGTLSYEQYF.

The rearrangement links TRBV7-9 to TRBJ2-7, with D tentatively TRBD2 (5 bases). The CDR3 has 15 residues. The V gene's germline CDR1 is SEHNR and CDR2 FQNEAQ (reference sequence). Trimming took 5 bases from V and 3 from J, leaving 17 bases between them. As DNA, the CDR3 is TGTGCCAGCAGCCCGACGGCCGGGATATTCTACGAGCAGTACTTC. This gives the protein CASSPTAGIFYEQYF.

This clone was counted a single time. The chain is built from TRBV5-4 and TRBJ1-4; D gene unclear. The CDR3 extends over 15 amino acids. Between the trimmed V and J ends, which lost 0 bases and 0 bases, there was a span of 6 bases. Germline V gives CDR1 SGHNT, CDR2 YYREEE (reference sequence). CDR3 in DNA: TGTGCCAGCAGCTTGGCGGGAGCAACTAATGAAAAACTGTTTTTT. It translates to CASSLAGATNEKLFF.

With regard to this clone: This specimen includes other DNA sequences encoding the same CDR3. The CDR3 loop reads CASSSRGTSQNIQYF. The CDR3 DNA sequence: TGTGCCAGTAGTTCTCGAGGGACTAGCCAAAACATTCAGTACTTC. The rearrangement uses TRBV5-6 and TRBJ2-4, with 9 bases fitting TRBD2. Germline CDR1 reads SGHDT; CDR2 reads YYEEEE. V lost 8 bases and J lost 5; bases outside the gene matches: 11. This CDR3 has 15 residues. Together with reference TRBV5-6 and TRBJ2-4, the CDR3 gives the full variable domain: DAGVTQSPTHLIKTRGQQVTLRCSPKSGHDTVSWYQQALGQGPQFIFQYYEEEERQRGNFPDRFSGHQFPNYSSELNVNALLLGDSALYLCASSSRGTSQNIQYFGAGTRLSVL.